This TCR beta chain is drawn from a study of T cells in localized non-small cell lung cancer. The study, taken as a whole, reports: The study detected a median roughly 56 of the top 100 tumor clones in adjacent lung. With higher T cell density in blood came longer overall survival.

The V end lost 3 bases, the J end lost 2 bases, and 10 bases lay between the germline ends. The CDR3 is 14 residues long. CDR1 is MNHEY and CDR2 is SMNVEV in the germline V gene (reference sequence). With respect to this clone: What it binds is unknown.

Sequencing used immunoSEQ multiplex PCR; TCRdb keeps in-frame clones, though not all of them. This sample has over 50,000 clones, with 65% to 85% found just once. The sequence was obtained from a man aged 35 to 69 with stage III lung adenocarcinoma. The chain has TRBV27 and TRBJ2-5; maybe TRBD2 (6 bases). The input for sequencing was peripheral blood mononuclear cells, taken before any cancer treatment. DNA of the CDR3: TGTGCCAGCAGTTTTGTAGGAGGGCAAGAGACCCAGTACTTC. It yields the protein CASSFVGGQETQYF.